The rows below give T cell receptor beta chains drawn from one sample of a study of spatial heterogeneity in lung cancer. From the 5' RACE reads, TCRdb called clonotypes with MiXCR, one entry per CDR3 protein. The sample has some 10,000 distinct CDR3 sequences, under 25% seen once. Here the sequenced sample was PBMCs, taken at follow-up. Every receptor here comes from a male donor with early-stage non-small cell lung cancer. Both conserved end residues are part of each CDR3. The D gene is left open where the match is weak. The size entry is marked missing in some rows and otherwise reads once, few, many or a size class.

clone size: many; J gene: TRBJ2-3; V gene: TRBV6-5; D gene: .; CDR3 protein: CASSYRNRATDTQYF
clone size: many; J gene: TRBJ1-2; V gene: TRBV2; D gene: .; CDR3 protein: CASRPLPGHNYGYTF
clone size: many; J gene: TRBJ2-7; V gene: TRBV7-2; D gene: .; CDR3 protein: CASSPDSRYEQYF
clone size: few; J gene: TRBJ2-1; V gene: TRBV6-2/TRBV6-3; D gene: TRBD2; CDR3 protein: CASSYPLGGVYNEQFF
clone size: few; J gene: TRBJ1-5; V gene: TRBV6-1; D gene: .; CDR3 protein: CASGTTEVNQPQHF
clone size: many; J gene: TRBJ2-1; V gene: TRBV19; D gene: TRBD2; CDR3 protein: CASSIAPTSAYNEQFF
clone size: medium-sized; J gene: TRBJ1-5; V gene: TRBV7-2; D gene: .; CDR3 protein: CASSQQWGSNQPQHF
clone size: few; J gene: TRBJ2-2; V gene: TRBV6-1; D gene: .; CDR3 protein: CASSWTAGTGELFF
clone size: many; J gene: TRBJ1-1; V gene: TRBV19; D gene: .; CDR3 protein: CASSSPNGGGAFF
clone size: .; J gene: TRBJ2-5; V gene: TRBV20-1; D gene: .; CDR3 protein: CSATGRETQYF
clone size: many; J gene: TRBJ2-3; V gene: TRBV6-5; D gene: TRBD2; CDR3 protein: CASRLAGGTDTQYF
clone size: many; J gene: TRBJ2-1; V gene: TRBV20-1; D gene: .; CDR3 protein: CSAPLMALYNEQFF
clone size: medium-sized; J gene: TRBJ2-7; V gene: TRBV11-2; D gene: TRBD2; CDR3 protein: CASSLVRALGGSGRSYEQYF
clone size: .; J gene: TRBJ2-1; V gene: TRBV6-2/TRBV6-3; D gene: .; CDR3 protein: CASTMYHNEQFF
clone size: medium-sized; J gene: TRBJ2-3; V gene: TRBV20-1; D gene: .; CDR3 protein: CSARGLSDPQYF
clone size: .; J gene: TRBJ2-2; V gene: TRBV20-1; D gene: .; CDR3 protein: CSARDHRTSYGELFF
clone size: few; J gene: TRBJ2-3; V gene: TRBV3-1; D gene: .; CDR3 protein: CASSQDNIGTQYF
clone size: .; J gene: TRBJ2-3; V gene: TRBV5-1; D gene: .; CDR3 protein: CASSSRQADTQYF
clone size: many; J gene: TRBJ2-5; V gene: TRBV12-3/TRBV12-4; D gene: .; CDR3 protein: CASSFRGGETQYF
clone size: medium-sized; J gene: TRBJ2-1; V gene: TRBV28; D gene: TRBD2; CDR3 protein: CASSPAFGTSDHNEQFF
clone size: medium-sized; J gene: TRBJ1-2; V gene: TRBV12-3/TRBV12-4; D gene: .; CDR3 protein: CASSSRGGKSNYGYTF
clone size: .; J gene: TRBJ2-7; V gene: TRBV12-3/TRBV12-4; D gene: .; CDR3 protein: CASSSQNIRAEQYF
clone size: many; J gene: TRBJ2-2; V gene: TRBV28; D gene: TRBD1; CDR3 protein: CASSRGQVTGELFF
clone size: many; J gene: TRBJ2-2; V gene: TRBV6-2/TRBV6-3; D gene: TRBD2; CDR3 protein: CASSYLPRLARTGELFF
clone size: medium-sized; J gene: TRBJ2-3; V gene: TRBV3-1; D gene: TRBD2; CDR3 protein: CASSLGTRVHTDTQYF
clone size: few; J gene: TRBJ2-6; V gene: TRBV5-1; D gene: .; CDR3 protein: CASSLESFANVLTF
clone size: .; J gene: TRBJ2-7; V gene: TRBV20-1; D gene: .; CDR3 protein: CSARELSRGYEQYF
clone size: .; J gene: TRBJ1-1; V gene: TRBV2; D gene: .; CDR3 protein: CASSEGLEAFF
clone size: .; J gene: TRBJ2-7; V gene: TRBV13; D gene: TRBD1; CDR3 protein: CASSSHWTGGSYEQYF
clone size: few; J gene: TRBJ2-1; V gene: TRBV10-1; D gene: TRBD2; CDR3 protein: CASSEGSGSSYNEQFF
clone size: .; J gene: TRBJ2-5; V gene: TRBV29-1; D gene: .; CDR3 protein: CSVEKASRETQYF
clone size: many; J gene: TRBJ2-1; V gene: TRBV5-1; D gene: TRBD2; CDR3 protein: CASSLGASGSNEQFF
clone size: many; J gene: TRBJ2-6; V gene: TRBV24-1; D gene: .; CDR3 protein: CATSGYSGANVLTF
clone size: many; J gene: TRBJ2-7; V gene: TRBV27; D gene: TRBD1; CDR3 protein: CASSLGTGVFYEQYF
clone size: medium-sized; J gene: TRBJ2-1; V gene: TRBV20-1; D gene: .; CDR3 protein: CSARGMGGSYNEQFF
clone size: many; J gene: TRBJ2-3; V gene: TRBV19; D gene: TRBD2; CDR3 protein: CASHSGGTDTQYF
clone size: .; J gene: TRBJ1-2; V gene: TRBV3-1; D gene: TRBD1; CDR3 protein: CASRTGQGISGYTF
clone size: many; J gene: TRBJ2-3; V gene: TRBV19; D gene: .; CDR3 protein: CATSVVSEPDTQYF
clone size: few; J gene: TRBJ1-1; V gene: TRBV27; D gene: .; CDR3 protein: CASRYRRGTEAFF
clone size: .; J gene: TRBJ1-1; V gene: TRBV20-1; D gene: .; CDR3 protein: CSARPPGEGTEAFF
clone size: .; J gene: TRBJ2-7; V gene: TRBV28; D gene: .; CDR3 protein: CASRGGTSYEQYF
clone size: medium-sized; J gene: TRBJ2-5; V gene: TRBV20-1; D gene: TRBD2; CDR3 protein: CSPGGEETQYF
clone size: medium-sized; J gene: TRBJ2-7; V gene: TRBV11-2; D gene: TRBD2; CDR3 protein: CASSSGLGEQYF
clone size: .; J gene: TRBJ1-1; V gene: TRBV2; D gene: .; CDR3 protein: CASSWDQGWTEAFF
clone size: .; J gene: TRBJ1-4; V gene: TRBV28; D gene: .; CDR3 protein: CASSFSGNEKLFF
clone size: medium-sized; J gene: TRBJ1-2; V gene: TRBV19; D gene: TRBD1; CDR3 protein: CASRQGPVYTF
clone size: .; J gene: TRBJ1-2; V gene: TRBV7-2; D gene: TRBD1; CDR3 protein: CASSPISGQKIYGYTF